These T cell receptor beta chains were read from a single sample in a study of OX40 agonist ivuxolimab in advanced cancers. Method: immunoSEQ multiplex PCR; TCRdb's copy keeps in-frame clones and lacks some. The table lists tens of thousands of clones, roughly four fifths of them singletons, with 5% to 6% in the top ten. The specimen comprised CD4+ or CD8+ T cells sorted from blood, sampled in a trial of the OX40 agonist ivuxolimab. Every receptor here comes from an adult with an advanced solid tumor such as melanoma, head and neck, liver or kidney cancer. The CDR3 runs from the conserved cysteine through the conserved F or W. The D gene is left open where the match is weak. Part of the rows lack a size; the others show once, few, many or a class for expanded clones.

j_call d_call clone_size v_call cdr3_aa cdr3_nt
TRBJ1-2 TRBD1 . TRBV19 CASSIETGADYGYTF TGTGCCAGTAGTATTGAGACAGGGGCCGACTATGGCTACACCTTC
TRBJ2-1 . . TRBV28 CASSTPRYSGEEQFF TGTGCCAGCAGTACTCCAAGGTACTCCGGGGAAGAGCAGTTCTTC
TRBJ2-3 . once TRBV7-9 CASSSELTDTQYF TGTGCCAGCAGCTCAGAGCTCACAGATACGCAGTATTTT
TRBJ2-1 . . TRBV4-3 CASSQTLAAQGGNEQFF TGCGCCAGCAGCCAAACTTTAGCGGCCCAGGGGGGGAATGAGCAGTTCTTC
TRBJ1-5 . few TRBV7-9 CASSPAAGTPRPQHF TGTGCCAGCAGCCCAGCGGCCGGGACACCTAGGCCCCAGCATTTT
TRBJ2-1 . . TRBV7-2 CASSLAGDNEQFF TGTGCCAGCAGCTTAGCAGGGGACAATGAGCAGTTCTTC
TRBJ2-2 TRBD1 . TRBV9 CASSGTGGTGELFF TGTGCCAGCTCCGGGACAGGAGGAACCGGGGAGCTGTTTTTT
TRBJ1-5 . . TRBV4-3 CASSQGGSWGNQPQHF TGCGCCAGCAGCCAAGGGGGATCATGGGGCAATCAGCCCCAGCATTTT
TRBJ2-5 . . TRBV27 CASRLRGGWETQYF TGTGCCAGCCGCCTCAGGGGAGGATGGGAGACCCAGTACTTC
TRBJ1-2 . . TRBV5-1 CASSLDGVDGYTF TGCGCCAGCAGCTTGGATGGAGTCGATGGCTACACCTTC
TRBJ2-7 . few TRBV15 CATSREGGQHYEQYF TGTGCCACCAGCAGAGAGGGGGGACAGCACTACGAGCAGTACTTC
TRBJ1-2 TRBD1 . TRBV6-5 CASSPWTGGVFGYTF TGTGCCAGCAGTCCATGGACAGGGGGCGTTTTTGGCTACACCTTC
TRBJ2-3 TRBD1 once TRBV7-9 CASSLVGTGTDTQYF TGTGCCAGCAGCTTAGTAGGGACAGGGACAGATACGCAGTATTTT
TRBJ2-2 TRBD2 . TRBV19 CASTPREAGTGELFF TGTGCCTCAACACCCCGGGAGGCGGGGACCGGGGAGCTGTTTTTT
TRBJ1-1 . once TRBV5-1 CASSFGSGTEAFF TGCGCCAGCAGCTTTGGGTCGGGTACTGAAGCTTTCTTT
TRBJ2-3 TRBD2 . TRBV6-5 CASRIAGGPQDTQYF TGTGCCAGCAGGATAGCGGGAGGGCCCCAGGATACGCAGTATTTT
TRBJ1-2 . . TRBV29-1 CSVGGLGAGGYTF TGCAGCGTTGGGGGGTTAGGCGCCGGTGGCTACACCTTC
TRBJ1-6 . . TRBV6-5 CASSLAGGGSSPLHF TGTGCCAGCAGTCTCGCGGGCGGGGGCAGTTCACCCCTCCACTTT
TRBJ2-7 . few TRBV11-1 CASSSGPYEQYF TGTGCCAGCAGCAGCGGGCCCTACGAGCAGTACTTC
TRBJ2-2 TRBD2 once TRBV5-1 CASSKTPASGRETGELFF TGCGCCAGCAGCAAAACCCCGGCTAGCGGGAGGGAAACCGGGGAGCTGTTTTTT
TRBJ1-4 . few TRBV25-1 CASSPRGDLEKLFF TGTGCCAGCAGTCCGCGGGGAGATTTGGAGAAACTGTTTTTT
TRBJ1-3 . . TRBV19 CASSIAASSGNTIYF TGTGCCAGTAGTATCGCCGCTAGCTCTGGAAACACCATATATTTT
TRBJ2-2 . . TRBV2 CASSEVGGADTGELFF TGTGCCAGCAGTGAAGTCGGAGGGGCGGACACCGGGGAGCTGTTTTTT
TRBJ2-6 . . TRBV7-3 CASSPGRSGANVLTF TGTGCCAGCAGCCCCGGGCGCTCTGGGGCCAACGTCCTGACTTTC
TRBJ1-1 . . TRBV23-1 CASSQRATNTEAFF TGCGCCAGCAGTCAGAGGGCCACGAACACTGAAGCTTTCTTT
TRBJ1-2 . once TRBV5-4 CASSLGRDQAGFNYGYTF TGTGCCAGCAGCTTAGGTCGGGATCAAGCCGGATTCAACTATGGCTACACCTTC
TRBJ2-3 . . TRBV19 CASRATSTDTQYF TGTGCCAGTAGGGCTACGAGCACAGATACGCAGTATTTT
TRBJ2-7 . . TRBV18 CASSPADYEQYF TGTGCCAGCTCACCCGCCGACTACGAGCAGTACTTC
TRBJ1-4 TRBD1 . TRBV4-3 CASSPSTGMGEKLFF TGCGCCAGCAGCCCCTCGACAGGGATGGGTGAAAAACTGTTTTTT
TRBJ2-1 TRBD1 . TRBV5-6 CASRAGTGLQEQFF TGTGCCAGCAGAGCCGGGACAGGGTTACAGGAGCAGTTCTTC
TRBJ1-1 . . TRBV28 CASSFTGTGAFF TGTGCCAGCAGTTTCACCGGGACCGGGGCTTTCTTT
TRBJ2-3 . . TRBV7-8 CASSLAGRSTDTQYF TGTGCCAGCAGCTTAGCTGGACGGAGCACAGATACGCAGTATTTT
TRBJ2-1 . . TRBV27 CASSYPEGLNEQFF TGTGCCAGCAGTTATCCGGAGGGCCTAAATGAGCAGTTCTTC
TRBJ2-3 . . TRBV5-1 CASSLAVGPSARSGNTQYF TGCGCCAGCAGCTTGGCCGTTGGCCCCAGCGCACGGTCCGGGAATACGCAGTATTTT
TRBJ2-5 . . TRBV28 CASSFSDRRQETQYF TGTGCCAGCAGTTTCTCTGACAGGCGGCAAGAGACCCAGTACTTC
TRBJ2-2 TRBD1 . TRBV13 CASAPGQGSTGELFF TGTGCCAGCGCTCCGGGACAGGGATCCACCGGGGAGCTGTTTTTT
TRBJ2-3 . . TRBV7-6 CASSKSLAQLESTDTQYF TGTGCCAGCAGCAAGTCCCTTGCCCAGCTAGAGAGCACAGATACGCAGTATTTT
TRBJ1-2 TRBD1 . TRBV19 CASSTRTGGVRAIAGVYGYTF TGTGCCAGTAGTACCCGGACAGGGGGAGTTAGGGCGATCGCTGGGGTTTATGGCTACACCTTC
TRBJ2-3 TRBD2 . TRBV9 CASSVKRDTDTQYF TGTGCCAGCAGCGTAAAGCGGGACACAGATACGCAGTATTTT
TRBJ2-5 . . TRBV10-1 CASSETTGETQYF TGCGCCAGCAGTGAGACGACGGGAGAGACCCAGTACTTC
TRBJ1-4 . . TRBV11-2 CASSSKGYWREKLFF TGTGCCAGCAGCTCGAAGGGTTATTGGAGAGAAAAACTGTTTTTT
TRBJ1-5 . . TRBV15 CATSRDKGSNQPQHF TGTGCCACCAGCAGAGATAAGGGGAGCAATCAGCCCCAGCATTTT
TRBJ2-5 . once TRBV28 CASRRPGLLQETQYF TGTGCCAGCAGACGACCTGGACTGCTACAAGAGACCCAGTACTTC
TRBJ2-1 TRBD2 . TRBV27 CASSRRGLAENEQFF TGTGCCAGCAGTCGACGGGGACTAGCGGAAAATGAGCAGTTCTTC
TRBJ1-1 TRBD1 . TRBV19 CASSATLGQKAFF TGTGCCAGTAGTGCCACCCTGGGACAGAAAGCTTTCTTT
TRBJ1-2 . . TRBV28 CASSLAGVRGYTF TGTGCCAGCAGTTTGGCAGGGGTGCGTGGCTACACCTTC
TRBJ2-3 TRBD2 once TRBV6-1 CASSGTSVTSTDTQYF TGTGCCAGCAGTGGCACTAGCGTCACTAGCACAGATACGCAGTATTTT